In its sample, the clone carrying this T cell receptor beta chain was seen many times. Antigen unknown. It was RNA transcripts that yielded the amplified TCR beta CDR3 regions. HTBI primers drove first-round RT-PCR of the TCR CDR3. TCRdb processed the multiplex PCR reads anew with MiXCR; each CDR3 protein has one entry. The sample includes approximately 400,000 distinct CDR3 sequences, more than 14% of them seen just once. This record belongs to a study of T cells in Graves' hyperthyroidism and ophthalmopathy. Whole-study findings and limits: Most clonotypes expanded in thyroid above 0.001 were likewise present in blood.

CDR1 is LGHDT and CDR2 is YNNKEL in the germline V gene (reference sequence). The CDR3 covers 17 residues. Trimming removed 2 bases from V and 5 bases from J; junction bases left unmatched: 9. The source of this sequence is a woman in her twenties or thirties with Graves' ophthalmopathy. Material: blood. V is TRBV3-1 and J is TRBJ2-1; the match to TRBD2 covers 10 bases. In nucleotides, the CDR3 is TGTGCCAGCAGCCAATCTTTTGGCCTAGCGGGGGACAATGAGCAGTTCTTC. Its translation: CASSQSFGLAGDNEQFF.